This TCR beta chain originates from a study of post-analysis software for immune sequencing data. Study-level points and caveats: Clustering by F measure revealed strong co-clustering among samples prepared together in one batch. Compared with controls, patients had more of about five TRBV segments, including TRBV5-6, TRBV5-1 and TRBV20-1.

Unique molecular identifiers featured in each of the TCR beta cDNA libraries. A single record per CDR3 protein comes from TCRdb applying MiXCR to the PCR reads. The sample holds approximately 770,000 distinct CDR3 sequences, around 45% seen once. Germline V lookup: CDR1 SQVTM, CDR2 ANQGSEA. Trimming cost V 5 bases and J 3 bases; bases outside gene matches: 8. The CDR3 is made up of 14 amino acids. This clonotype was seen a few times. What it recognizes is unknown. The genes are TRBV29-1 and TRBJ1-1, with 8 positions matching TRBD1. The source material was blood. The receptor's source is a girl between 10 and 17 years old with multiple sclerosis. CDR3 sequence (DNA): TGCAGCGTTCAGACAGGGGCCGGGGACACTGAAGCTTTCTTT. This gives the protein CSVQTGAGDTEAFF.